The source of this T cell receptor (beta chain) is a study of shared clonotypes between healthy human individuals. For the study at large: The donor group consisted of a couple of women and a few men, aged 18 to 49. Study-wide findings and caveats: Across a handful of donors, naive CD4 shared about 5%, naive CD8 more than 3%, memory CD4 2% to 2.5%, memory CD8 0.4% to 0.5%.

The protocol was immunoSEQ multiplex PCR, while the TCRdb copy is restricted to in-frame clones and leaves out a portion. The sample includes 850,000 to 1,100,000 clones, approximately 80% of them seen just once. V lost 0 bases to trimming and J lost 1 base; unmatched junction nucleotides: 4. The CDR3 is 16 residues long. Germline values: CDR1 SGHRS, CDR2 YFSETQ. As regards this clone: Antigen specificity is unknown.

The clonotype originates from a man aged 18 to 30 in good health. Some clones in this sample may be carry-over from other donors' samples. Source material: memory CD4+ T cells from PBMCs. Subset given: CD45RA-negative fraction. V usage is TRBV5-1 and J usage is TRBJ2-3, with TRBD1 matching over 8 bases. The CDR3 DNA follows: TGCGCCAGCAGCTTGGGGCCAGGGGGCCGCACAGATACGCAGTATTTT. It is translated as CASSLGPGGRTDTQYF.